The clone carrying this TCR beta chain has at least ten counts. Its antigen is not identified. CAS ≥3, NOSPECS ≥4, moderate-to-severe activity and duration under 3 months marked donors with ophthalmopathy. Researchers turned away patients with other autoimmune diseases, uncontrolled infections, pregnancy or lactation. This specimen comes from a study of Graves' ophthalmopathy and Graves' hyperthyroidism. Overall study results and limits: Ophthalmopathy progression predictions by the model showed roughly 77% specificity and about 70% sensitivity.

V was pared by 2 bases and J by 0 bases, with 8 bases between. Germline loops: CDR1 SQVTM, CDR2 ANQGSEA. CDR3 size: 14 residues. The TCR beta CDR3 regions underwent amplification from RNA transcripts. Amplification began with first-round RT-PCR using HTBI primers, then second-round multiplex PCR was performed. MiXCR was run by TCRdb on the multiplex PCR reads, yielding one entry per CDR3 protein. Seen here are about 500,000 distinct CDR3 sequences, 13% to 15% observed once, and the top ten hold over 7.5%. The TCR originated in a woman aged 25 to 45 with Graves' ophthalmopathy. The material sequenced was blood. V and J are TRBV29-1 and TRBJ1-5; tentatively, D is TRBD1 (5 bases). The CDR3 loop reads CSVETGNSNQPQHF. As DNA, the CDR3 is TGCAGCGTTGAAACAGGCAATAGCAATCAGCCCCAGCATTTT.